A single sample gave rise to the 5 T cell receptor beta chains below, sequenced in a study of cytomegalovirus exposure and HLA in healthy donors. The PCR ran on 60 Vbeta and 13 Jbeta primers. Sequencing was performed with immunoSEQ multiplex PCR; in TCRdb, only in-frame clones are kept and a portion is missing. The sample records about 160,000 clones, approximately 80% being singletons. The specimen was PBMCs. The receptors originated from a man between 40 and 49 years old in good health and CMV-seronegative.

This clone was seen a single time. The chain is built from TRBV5-4 and TRBJ2-5; no clear D. V was trimmed by 5 bases and J by 2 bases, leaving 13 bases between them. CDR3 length equals 14 residues. Looked up from germline, CDR1 is SGHNT and CDR2 is YYREEE (reference sequence). The DNA of the CDR3 is TGTGCCAGCAGATCCGACATTGGGCAAGAGACCCAGTACTTC. Translation: CASRSDIGQETQYF.

A few counts support this clone. The chain combines TRBV6-1 with TRBJ1-5; the D gene is possibly TRBD1 (5 bases). CDR3 length equals 12 residues. Germline loops: CDR1 MNHNS, CDR2 SASEGT. Trimming took off 10 bases at V and 4 bases at J, with 11 bases between the two ends. The CDR3 loop reads CATGTANQPQHF. The CDR3 bases are TGTGCCACAGGGACTGCTAATCAGCCCCAGCATTTT.

The chain joins TRBV5-4 to TRBJ2-7; 7 bases map to TRBD2. Unmatched junction bases numbered 3, after V lost 0 bases and J lost 0 bases. From germline, CDR1 is SGHNT and CDR2 YYREEE (reference sequence). This CDR3 comprises 15 residues. The CDR3 DNA reads as TGTGCCAGCAGCTTGGAGCGGGGCAGCTCCTACGAGCAGTACTTC. This sequence encodes CASSLERGSSYEQYF.

The chain uses TRBV6-1 and TRBJ1-5, with D possibly TRBD1 on 6 matching bases. The V end lost 5 bases, the J end lost 3 bases, and 14 bases lay between the germline ends. The CDR3 is 15 residues long. Per germline, CDR1 MNHNS and CDR2 SASEGT. Here the CDR3 reads CASSFSGGLNQPQHF. Here the CDR3 DNA reads TGTGCCAGCAGTTTTTCGGGGGGGCTCAATCAGCCCCAGCATTTT.

This chain links TRBV5-1 with TRBJ2-3; D gene uncertain. V was cut by 5 bases and J by 0 bases, with 10 bases left in between. Germline V gene lookup returns CDR1 SGHRS and CDR2 YFSETQ. The CDR3 runs 14 residues. The CDR3 sequence: CASRPIESTDTQYF. DNA for the CDR3: TGCGCCAGCAGGCCTATCGAGAGCACAGATACGCAGTATTTT.